What follows describes a single T cell receptor beta chain. This sample is part of a study of blood T cell repertoires in COVID-19. Overall study context: Acute and convalescent COVID-19 samples came from the United States, Italy and Spain. PBMCs, B-cell-depleted T cells, or T cells were the source of the cDNA or gDNA that made up the material.

Per the study methods: Using reference gene primer amplification, nucleated cell counts were estimated. Libraries were prepared by immunoSEQ multiplex PCR; TCRdb keeps only in-frame clonotypes and omits some of them. V and J calls plus clone size are reproduced from that table; the DNA served to infer D and trimming. The profile covers approximately 330,000 clones, with roughly 90% appearing a single time and roughly a tenth taken by the ten largest. This CDR3 comprises 17 residues. Those enrolled in Seattle joined during active infection and were followed longitudinally afterward. V gene TRBV21-1 combines with J gene TRBJ1-4; the table's D call of TRBD1 was not tested on the DNA. TRBV21-1 has pseudogene status. The source is a man under 40 with COVID-19, enrolled during active disease. The sample comprised peripheral blood. The CDR3 sequence: CASSKVGCLTGCEKLFF. As DNA, the CDR3 is TGTGCCAGCAGCAAAGTGGGGTGCTTGACAGGCTGCGAAAAACTGTTTTTT.